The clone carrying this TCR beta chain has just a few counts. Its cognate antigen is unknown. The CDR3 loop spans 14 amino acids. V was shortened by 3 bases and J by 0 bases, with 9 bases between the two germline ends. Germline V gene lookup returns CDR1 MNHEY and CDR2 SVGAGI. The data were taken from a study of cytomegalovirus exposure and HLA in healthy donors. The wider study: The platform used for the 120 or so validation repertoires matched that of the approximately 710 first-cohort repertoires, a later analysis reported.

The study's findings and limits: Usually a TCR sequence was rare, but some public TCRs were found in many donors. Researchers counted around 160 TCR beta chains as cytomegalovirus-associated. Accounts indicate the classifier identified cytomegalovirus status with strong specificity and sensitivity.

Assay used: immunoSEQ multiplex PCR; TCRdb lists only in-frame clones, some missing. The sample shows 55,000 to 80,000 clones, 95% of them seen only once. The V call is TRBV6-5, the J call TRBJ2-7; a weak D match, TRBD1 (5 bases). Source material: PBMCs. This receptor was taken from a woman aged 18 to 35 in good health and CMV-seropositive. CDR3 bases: TGTGCCAGCAGTTATAGACAGAGCTCCTACGAGCAGTACTTC. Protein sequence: CASSYRQSSYEQYF.